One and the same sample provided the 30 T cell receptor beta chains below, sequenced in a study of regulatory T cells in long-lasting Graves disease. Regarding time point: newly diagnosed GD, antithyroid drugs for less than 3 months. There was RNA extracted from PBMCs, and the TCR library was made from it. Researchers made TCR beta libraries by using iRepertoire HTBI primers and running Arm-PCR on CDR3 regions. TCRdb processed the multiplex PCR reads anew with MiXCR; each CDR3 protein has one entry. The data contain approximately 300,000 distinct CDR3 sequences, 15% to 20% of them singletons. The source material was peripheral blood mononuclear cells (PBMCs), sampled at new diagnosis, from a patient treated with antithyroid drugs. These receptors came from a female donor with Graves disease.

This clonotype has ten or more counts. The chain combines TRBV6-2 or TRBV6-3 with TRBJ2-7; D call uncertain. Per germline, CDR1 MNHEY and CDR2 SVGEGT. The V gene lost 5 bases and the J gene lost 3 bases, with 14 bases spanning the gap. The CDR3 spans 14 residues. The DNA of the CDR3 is TGTGCCAGCAGTGAAGTACTCCCGGGCTACGAGCAGTACTTC. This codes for CASSEVLPGYEQYF.

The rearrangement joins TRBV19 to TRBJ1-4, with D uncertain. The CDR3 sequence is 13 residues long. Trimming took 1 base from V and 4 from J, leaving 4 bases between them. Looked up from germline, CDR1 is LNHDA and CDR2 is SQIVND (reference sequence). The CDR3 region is CASSIGVNEKLFF. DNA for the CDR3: TGTGCCAGTAGTATAGGGGTTAATGAAAAACTGTTTTTT.

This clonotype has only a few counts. CDR3 nucleotide sequence: TGTGCCAGCAGTGAAGCGGTGAGGGTTGTAGGGCAGTTCTTC. This encodes CASSEAVRVVGQFF. This chain joins TRBV6-1 and TRBJ2-1; possible D gene TRBD2, 5 bases. Germline V gene sequence: CDR1 MNHNS, CDR2 SASEGT. The CDR3 is made up of 14 amino acids. Between the trimmed V and J ends, which lost 0 bases and 12 bases, there was a span of 15 bases.

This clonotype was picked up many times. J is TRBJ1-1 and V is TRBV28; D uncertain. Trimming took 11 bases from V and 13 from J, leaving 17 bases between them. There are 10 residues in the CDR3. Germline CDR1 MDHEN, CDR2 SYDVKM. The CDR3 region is CALTRAGDFF. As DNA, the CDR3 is TGTGCCCTCACCCGGGCAGGCGATTTCTTT.

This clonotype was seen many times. The CDR3 DNA reads as TGTGCCAGCAGTTTATCGGGGAGGGGAGAGGACAATGAGCAGTTCTTC. Its translation is CASSLSGRGEDNEQFF. This chain links TRBV28 with TRBJ2-1; TRBD2 aligns across 7 bases. The CDR3 is made up of 16 amino acids. The germline V gene has CDR1 MDHEN and CDR2 SYDVKM. After removal of 1 base from V and 5 bases from J, the junction contained 8 bases not matched to a gene. Full variable domain (remainder filled in from reference TRBV28 and TRBJ2-1): DVKVTQSSRYLVKRTGEKVFLECVQDMDHENMFWYRQDPGLGLRLIYFSYDVKMKEKGDIPEGYSVSREKKERFSLILESASTNQTSMYLCASSLSGRGEDNEQFFGPGTRLTVL.

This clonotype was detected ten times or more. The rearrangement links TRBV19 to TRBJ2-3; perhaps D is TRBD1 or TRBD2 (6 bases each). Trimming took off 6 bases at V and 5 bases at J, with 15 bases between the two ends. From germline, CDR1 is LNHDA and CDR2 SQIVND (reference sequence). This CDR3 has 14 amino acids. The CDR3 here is CASRLSGGQDTQYF. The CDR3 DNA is TGTGCCAGTAGACTGAGTGGGGGGCAAGATACGCAGTATTTT. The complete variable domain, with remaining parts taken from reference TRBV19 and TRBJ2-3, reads DGGITQSPKYLFRKEGQNVTLSCEQNLNHDAMYWYRQDPGQGLRLIYYSQIVNDFQKGDIAEGYSVSREKKESFPLTVTSAQKNPTAFYLCASRLSGGQDTQYFGPGTRLTVL.

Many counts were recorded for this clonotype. The CDR3 sequence: CSARDALRGDTGELFF. In DNA, the CDR3 is TGCAGTGCTAGAGATGCCCTACGGGGGGACACCGGGGAGCTGTTTTTT. The V call is TRBV20-1, the J call TRBJ2-2; 7 positions match TRBD2. Trimming removed 0 bases from V and 3 bases from J; junction bases left unmatched: 7. The CDR3 runs to 16 residues. Per germline, CDR1 DFQATT and CDR2 SNEGSKA (reference sequence).

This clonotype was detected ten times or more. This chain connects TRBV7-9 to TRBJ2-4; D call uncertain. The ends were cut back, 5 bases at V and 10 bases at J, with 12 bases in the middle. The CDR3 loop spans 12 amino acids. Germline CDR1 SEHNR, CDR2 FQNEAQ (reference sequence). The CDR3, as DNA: TGTGCCAGCAGCCTACCTACAGATATTCAGTACTTC. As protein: CASSLPTDIQYF.

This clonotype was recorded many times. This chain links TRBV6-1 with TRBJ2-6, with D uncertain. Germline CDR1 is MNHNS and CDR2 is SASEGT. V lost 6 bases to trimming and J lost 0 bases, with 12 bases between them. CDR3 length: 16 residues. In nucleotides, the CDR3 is TGTGCCAGCAGCCCTAGGGCGAACTCTGGGGCCAACGTCCTGACTTTC. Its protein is CASSPRANSGANVLTF.

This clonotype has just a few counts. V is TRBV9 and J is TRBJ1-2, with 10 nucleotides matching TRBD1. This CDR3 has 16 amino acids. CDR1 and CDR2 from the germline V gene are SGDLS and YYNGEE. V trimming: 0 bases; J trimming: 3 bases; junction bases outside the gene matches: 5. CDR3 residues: CASSVARTGGDYGYTF. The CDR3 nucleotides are TGTGCCAGCAGCGTAGCTAGGACAGGGGGGGACTATGGCTACACCTTC.

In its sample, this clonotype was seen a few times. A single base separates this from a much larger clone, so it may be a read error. CDR3 DNA sequence: TGTGCCAGCAACAGACCGTCCGCCTCTTACAATAAGCAGTTCTTC. Encoded protein: CASNRPSASYNKQFF. V gene TRBV2 combines with J gene TRBJ2-1; no definite D call. Germline V lookup: CDR1 SNHLY, CDR2 FYNNEI. CDR3 length: 15 residues.

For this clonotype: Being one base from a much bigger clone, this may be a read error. This CDR3 reads CASGERSYGQPQHF. CDR3 coding DNA: TGTGCCAGCGGTGAGCGTTCTTATGGGCAGCCCCAGCATTTT. V is TRBV6-1 and J is TRBJ1-5; D remains unclear. The CDR3 spans 14 residues. Germline V gene lookup returns CDR1 MNHNS and CDR2 SASEGT.

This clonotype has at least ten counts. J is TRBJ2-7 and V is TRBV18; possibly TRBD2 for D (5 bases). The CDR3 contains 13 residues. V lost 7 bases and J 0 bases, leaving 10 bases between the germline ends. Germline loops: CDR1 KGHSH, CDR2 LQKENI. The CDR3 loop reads CASLADYSYEQYF. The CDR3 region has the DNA TGTGCCAGCTTAGCCGACTACTCCTACGAGCAGTACTTC.

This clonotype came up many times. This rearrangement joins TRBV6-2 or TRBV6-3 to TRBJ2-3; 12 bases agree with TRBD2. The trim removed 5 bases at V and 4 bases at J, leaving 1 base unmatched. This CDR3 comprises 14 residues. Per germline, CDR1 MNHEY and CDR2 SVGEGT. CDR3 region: CASSGLAGPDTQYF. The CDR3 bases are TGTGCCAGCAGTGGACTAGCGGGACCAGATACGCAGTATTTT.

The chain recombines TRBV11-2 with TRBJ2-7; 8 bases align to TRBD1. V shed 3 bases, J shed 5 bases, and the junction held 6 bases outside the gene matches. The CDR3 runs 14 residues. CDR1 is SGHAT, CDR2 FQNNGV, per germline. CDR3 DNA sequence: TGTGCCAGCAGCTTGGCAGGGGGCTGGAACGAGCAGTACTTC. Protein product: CASSLAGGWNEQYF.

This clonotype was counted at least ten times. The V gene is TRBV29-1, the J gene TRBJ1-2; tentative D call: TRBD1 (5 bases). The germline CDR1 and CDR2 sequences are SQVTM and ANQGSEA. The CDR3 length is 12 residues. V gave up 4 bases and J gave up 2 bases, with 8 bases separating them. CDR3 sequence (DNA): TGCAGCGTTGGGACAACAAACTATGGCTACACCTTC. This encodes CSVGTTNYGYTF.

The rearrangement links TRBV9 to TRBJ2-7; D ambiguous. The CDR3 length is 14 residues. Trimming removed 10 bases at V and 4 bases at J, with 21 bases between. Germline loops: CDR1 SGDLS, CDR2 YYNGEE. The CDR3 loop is CAGGPGTTTYEQYF. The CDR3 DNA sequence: TGTGCCGGTGGGCCAGGTACTACTACGTACGAGCAGTACTTC.

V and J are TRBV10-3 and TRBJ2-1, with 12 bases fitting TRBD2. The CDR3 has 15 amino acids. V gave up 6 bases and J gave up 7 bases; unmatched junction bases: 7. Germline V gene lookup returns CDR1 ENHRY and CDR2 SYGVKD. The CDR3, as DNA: TGTGCCATCAGCCTAGCGGGAGGGCCCTCGAATGAGCAGTTCTTC. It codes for CAISLAGGPSNEQFF.

The CDR3 DNA follows: TGTGCCAGCAGACCGTCGGGGGGGGTTGGAAACACCATATATTTT. Amino acid sequence: CASRPSGGVGNTIYF. The chain combines TRBV7-2 with TRBJ1-3, with D possibly being TRBD1 (5 bases). There are 15 residues in the CDR3. Germline CDR1 SGHTA, CDR2 FQGNSA. V lost 6 bases, J lost 3 bases, and 15 bases lay in between.

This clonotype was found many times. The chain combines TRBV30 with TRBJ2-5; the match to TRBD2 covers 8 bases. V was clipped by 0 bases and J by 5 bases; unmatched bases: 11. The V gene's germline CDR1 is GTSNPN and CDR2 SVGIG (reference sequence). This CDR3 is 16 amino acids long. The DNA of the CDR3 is TGTGCCTGGAGTGTAATCCCGGGAGGGCCGTATGAGACCCAGTACTTC. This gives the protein CAWSVIPGGPYETQYF.

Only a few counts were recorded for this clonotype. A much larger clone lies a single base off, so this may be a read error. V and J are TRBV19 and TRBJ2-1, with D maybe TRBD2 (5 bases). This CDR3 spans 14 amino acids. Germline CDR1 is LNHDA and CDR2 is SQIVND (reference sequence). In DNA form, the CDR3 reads TGTGCCAGTAGTATTCCACTAGACTACAATGGGCAGTTCTTC. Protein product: CASSIPLDYNGQFF.

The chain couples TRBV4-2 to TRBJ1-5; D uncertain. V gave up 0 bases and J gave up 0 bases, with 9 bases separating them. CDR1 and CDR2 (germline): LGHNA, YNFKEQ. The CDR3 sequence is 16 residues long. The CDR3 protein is CASSQEADYSNQPQHF. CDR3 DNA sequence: TGTGCCAGCAGCCAAGAGGCAGATTATAGCAATCAGCCCCAGCATTTT.

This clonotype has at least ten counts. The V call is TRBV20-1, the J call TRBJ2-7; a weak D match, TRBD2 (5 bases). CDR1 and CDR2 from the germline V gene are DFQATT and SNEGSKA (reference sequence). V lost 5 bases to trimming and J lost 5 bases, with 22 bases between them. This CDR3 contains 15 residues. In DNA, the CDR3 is TGCAGTGCTGGGTACACAACCCCGAGGGTCGACGAGCAGTACTTC. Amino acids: CSAGYTTPRVDEQYF.

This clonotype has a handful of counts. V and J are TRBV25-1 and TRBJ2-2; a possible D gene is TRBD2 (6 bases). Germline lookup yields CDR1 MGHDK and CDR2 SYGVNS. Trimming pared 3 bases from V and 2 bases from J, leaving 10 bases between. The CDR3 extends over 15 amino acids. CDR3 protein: CASSDFGSNTGELFF. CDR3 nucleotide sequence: TGTGCCAGCAGTGATTTCGGGAGCAACACCGGGGAGCTGTTTTTT.

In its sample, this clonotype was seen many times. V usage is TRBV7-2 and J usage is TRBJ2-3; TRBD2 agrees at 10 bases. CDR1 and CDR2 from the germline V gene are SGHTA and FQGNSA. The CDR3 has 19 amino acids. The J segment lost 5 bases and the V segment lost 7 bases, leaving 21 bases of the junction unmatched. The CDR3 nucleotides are TGTGCCAGCACCCCTTGGAGGTACAGGGCTAGCGGGAGTGGAGATACGCAGTATTTT. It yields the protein CASTPWRYRASGSGDTQYF.

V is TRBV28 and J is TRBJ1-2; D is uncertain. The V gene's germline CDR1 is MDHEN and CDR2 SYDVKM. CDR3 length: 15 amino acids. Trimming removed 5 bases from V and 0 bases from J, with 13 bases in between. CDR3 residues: CASSPPASANYGYTF. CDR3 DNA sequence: TGTGCCAGCAGTCCCCCGGCTTCAGCTAACTATGGCTACACCTTC.

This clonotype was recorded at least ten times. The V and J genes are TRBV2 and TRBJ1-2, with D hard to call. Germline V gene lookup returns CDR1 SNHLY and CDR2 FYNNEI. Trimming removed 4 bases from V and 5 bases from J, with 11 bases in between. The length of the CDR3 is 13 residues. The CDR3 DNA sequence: TGTGCCAGCAGTGCCCTTGGACCGTATGGCTACACCTTC. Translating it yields CASSALGPYGYTF.

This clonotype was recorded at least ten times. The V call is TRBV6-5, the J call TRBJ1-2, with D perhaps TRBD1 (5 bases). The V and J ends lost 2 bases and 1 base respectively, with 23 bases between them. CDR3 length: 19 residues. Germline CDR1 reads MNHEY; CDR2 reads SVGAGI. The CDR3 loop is CASSYPGAEDGDLNYGYTF. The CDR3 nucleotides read TGTGCCAGCAGTTACCCCGGGGCCGAGGACGGAGACCTTAACTATGGCTACACCTTC.

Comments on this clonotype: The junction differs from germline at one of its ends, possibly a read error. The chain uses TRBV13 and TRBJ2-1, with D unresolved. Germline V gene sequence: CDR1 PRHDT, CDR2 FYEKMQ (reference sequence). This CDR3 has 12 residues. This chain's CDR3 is CASSLGSVKHFF. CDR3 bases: TGTGCCAGCAGCTTAGGCAGTGTGAAGCACTTCTTC.

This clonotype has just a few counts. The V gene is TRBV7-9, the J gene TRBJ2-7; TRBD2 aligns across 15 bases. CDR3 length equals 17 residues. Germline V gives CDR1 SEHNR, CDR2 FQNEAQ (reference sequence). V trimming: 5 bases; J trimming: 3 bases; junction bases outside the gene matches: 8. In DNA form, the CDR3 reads TGTGCCAGCAGCCCTGCCGGGACTAGCGGGAGGCTCTACGAGCAGTACTTC. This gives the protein CASSPAGTSGRLYEQYF.